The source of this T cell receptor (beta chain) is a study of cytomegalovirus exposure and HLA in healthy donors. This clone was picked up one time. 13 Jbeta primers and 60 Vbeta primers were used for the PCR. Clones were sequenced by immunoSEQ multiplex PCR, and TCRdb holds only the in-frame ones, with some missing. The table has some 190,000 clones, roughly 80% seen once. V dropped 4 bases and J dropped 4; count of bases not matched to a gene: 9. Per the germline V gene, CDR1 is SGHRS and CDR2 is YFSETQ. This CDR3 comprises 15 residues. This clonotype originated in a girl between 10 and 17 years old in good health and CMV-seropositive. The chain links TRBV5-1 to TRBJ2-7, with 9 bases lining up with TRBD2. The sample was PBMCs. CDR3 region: CASSPSGKPGYEQYF. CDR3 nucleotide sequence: TGCGCCAGCAGCCCTAGCGGGAAACCTGGTTACGAGCAGTACTTC.